The present T cell receptor beta chain was sequenced within a study of T cell clonality in common variable immunodeficiency (dated by TCRdb to about 2015). The paper as a whole reports these results and caveats: Fewer TCRbeta clones were shared among CVID subjects than among healthy controls (p < 0.0001). Correlations between repertoire features and clinical complications were limited by patient heterogeneity within the CVID cohort. Compared with healthy controls, CVID subjects showed increased TCRbeta clonality (t-test p = 0.018), a feature most characteristic of about a third of subjects. According to the authors, figuring out what caused the increased clonality in CVID would require sequencing the repertoires of T cell subpopulations. Despite equal DNA input, controls averaged approximately 74,000 unique sequences per sample versus about 30,000 in CVID samples. CVID TCRbeta sequences were reported to have fewer deletions and N-nucleotide insertions and to lack highly modified clones with 13 or more V deletions.

The CDR3 numbers 14 residues from cysteine through phenylalanine. Shown are 33 bases from within the CDR3, in frame from base 1. Taken from the germline V gene, the CDR1 and CDR2 loops are LGHNA and YNFKEQ. Most CVID patients and most healthy controls were of Caucasian heritage. Heparinized peripheral whole blood samples of roughly 5 to 9 ml were obtained from each donor. Genomic DNA from adults with common variable immune deficiency (CVID) and from healthy adult controls was the source for sequencing TCRbeta CDR3 repertoires. There were about 22 healthy adult volunteers in the control group (12 female and 10 male), ranging in age from about 20 to 70 years, with a mean age of around 35. Diluted blood was density-centrifuged over Hypaque 1077 or Ficoll-Paque to isolate peripheral blood mononuclear cells. Genomic DNA was obtained from unsorted mononuclear cells through either Qiagen column purification or a centrifugation-based method.

CVID samples and control samples contributed equivalent amounts of genomic DNA as sequencing input. For every sample, a 60 bp segment covering the rearranged TCRbeta CDR3 region was amplified and then sequenced. TCRbeta amplification used the immunoSEQ assay, a bias-corrected multiplex PCR with high-throughput sequencing. The original pipeline was this. Each unique nucleotide sequence was treated as a clone and annotated with V, D and J genes, copy number and frequency. Sequences were labeled productive if in frame, and non-productive if out of frame or containing stop codons. Clonality was calculated from Shannon's entropy as previously described. The predicted amino acid sequences of productive clones were used to derive mean CDR3 Kyte-Doolittle hydropathy. Using the R hclust function, scaled V gene usage was clustered hierarchically with Manhattan distance and complete linkage. To assess clone sharing by CDR3 amino acid sequence, 12 repertoires per group were resampled over 100 rounds. The repertoires were screened for some 69 published EBV-specific TCRbeta sequences and around 250 published CMV-specific TCRbeta sequences. After two CVID samples that produced fewer than 10,000 sequences were dropped from the analysis, some 40 CVID repertoires remained. Here the immuneACCESS table is served through TCRdb, limited to in-frame sequences with V and J called. Missing clones are a known gap in these copies; in checked studies unresolved V genes cover under half, and the rest lacks a known reason. The V and J calls and the clone size are those of that table, but D and trimming were determined from the DNA. Across this sample, about 52,000 clones were tabulated and none appeared just once. The top ten clones comprise about 2% of the sample.

This clone was detected many times. The clone's antigen remains unknown. Relative to the germline gene, one junction end is altered; a read error may explain this. Read data end 3 residues before the CDR3 end; the end is taken from the germline J gene. This TCR was recovered from a person aged 18 to 69 in good health. The sequenced sample was peripheral blood mononuclear cells. The chain was built from TRBV4-2 and TRBJ2-4, and perhaps TRBD1 as D gene, on 6 matching bases. The CDR3 protein is CASSQSRTGMVQYF. The sequenced part of the CDR3 DNA is TGCGCCAGCAGCCAGTCCAGAACAGGGATGGTT.